This T cell receptor beta chain was obtained from a study of blood T cells in healthy people across ages. This clonotype appeared a few times. Isolated PBMCs totaled at least 6 million in each sample. Combining a sample-barcoded 5' primer with a J-beta primer mix, a second PCR ran for roughly 7 to 11 cycles. TCRdb fed the 5' RACE reads into MiXCR, producing one record per CDR3 protein. The sample consists of some 930,000 distinct CDR3 sequences, about 28% of them appearing once. Germline loops: CDR1 MDHEN, CDR2 SYDVKM. The CDR3 is made up of 15 amino acids. V was cut by 5 bases and J by 5 bases, with 19 bases left in between. The same sample was also studied in work on T cells of mothers and their children.

The V and J genes are TRBV28 and TRBJ2-7; D tentatively reads TRBD1 or TRBD2 (6 bases each). Sequencing used blood. This receptor was taken from a woman aged 40-49 years in good health. As DNA, the CDR3 is TGTGCCAGCAGTAGAGGAGGGGGGCGGCTTAACGAGCAGTACTTC. Translating it yields CASSRGGGRLNEQYF.